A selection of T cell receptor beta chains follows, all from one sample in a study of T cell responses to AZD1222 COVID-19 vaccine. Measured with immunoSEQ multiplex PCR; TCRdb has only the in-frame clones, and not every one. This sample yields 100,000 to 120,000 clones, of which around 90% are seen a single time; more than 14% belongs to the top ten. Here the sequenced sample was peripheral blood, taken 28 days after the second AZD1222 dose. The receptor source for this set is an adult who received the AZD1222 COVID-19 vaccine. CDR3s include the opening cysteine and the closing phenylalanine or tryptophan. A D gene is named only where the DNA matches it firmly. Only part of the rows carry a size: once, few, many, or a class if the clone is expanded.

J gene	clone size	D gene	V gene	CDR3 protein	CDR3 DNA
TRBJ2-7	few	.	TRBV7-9	CASSLVGYEQYF	TGTGCCAGCAGCTTAGTGGGTTACGAGCAGTACTTC
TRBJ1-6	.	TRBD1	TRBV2	CASSEAGQGGSPLHF	TGTGCCAGCAGTGAAGCGGGACAGGGGGGCTCACCCCTCCACTTT
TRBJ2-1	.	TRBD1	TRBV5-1	CASSISGTGGSGFF	TGCGCCAGCAGCATATCCGGGACAGGGGGGAGTGGGTTCTTC
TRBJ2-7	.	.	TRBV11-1	CASRRARYLMPYF	TGTGCCAGCAGGCGGGCCCGCTACCTCATGCCGTACTTC
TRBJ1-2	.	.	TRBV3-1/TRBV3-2	CASSQENGYTF	TGTGCCAGCAGCCAAGAAAATGGCTACACCTTC
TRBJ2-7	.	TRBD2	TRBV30	CAWSTWEGPSLTYEQYF	TGTGCCTGGAGTACCTGGGAGGGCCCCTCCCTAACCTACGAGCAGTACTTC
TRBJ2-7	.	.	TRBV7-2	CASSLVGGPLYEQYF	TGTGCCAGCAGCTTAGTTGGGGGGCCCCTCTACGAGCAGTACTTC
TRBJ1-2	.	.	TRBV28	CASSGSGHYGYGYTF	TGTGCCAGCAGTGGGTCGGGACACTATGGGTATGGCTACACCTTC
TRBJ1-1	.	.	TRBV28	CASTSAHPTDEAFF	TGTGCCAGCACTTCAGCCCACCCAACAGATGAAGCTTTCTTT
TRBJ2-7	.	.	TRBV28	CATYFGEQYF	TGTGCCACCTATTTCGGCGAGCAGTACTTC
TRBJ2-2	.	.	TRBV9	CASSVVDTGELFF	TGTGCCAGCAGCGTAGTGGACACCGGGGAGCTGTTTTTT
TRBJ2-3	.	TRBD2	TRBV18	CASQGLASDTQYF	TGTGCCAGCCAAGGACTAGCGTCAGATACGCAGTATTTT
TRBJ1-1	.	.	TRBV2	CASSSIGSTEAFF	TGTGCCAGCAGTTCCATAGGATCCACTGAAGCTTTCTTT
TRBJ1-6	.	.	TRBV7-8	CASKAAVGYNSPLHF	TGTGCCAGCAAGGCGGCAGTGGGATATAATTCACCCCTCCACTTT
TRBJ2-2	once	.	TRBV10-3	CAISEYNRLNTGELFF	TGTGCCATCAGTGAGTACAACAGACTGAACACCGGGGAGCTGTTTTTT
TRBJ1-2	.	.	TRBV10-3	CAISVSRGHGYTF	TGTGCCATCAGTGTCAGTAGGGGCCACGGCTACACCTTC
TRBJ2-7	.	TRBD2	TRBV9	CASSVGLAGAYEQYF	TGTGCCAGCAGCGTAGGACTAGCGGGGGCCTACGAGCAGTACTTC
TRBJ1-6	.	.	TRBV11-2	CASSPGLDSNSPLHF	TGTGCCAGCAGCCCAGGGCTGGACAGTAATTCACCCCTCCACTTT
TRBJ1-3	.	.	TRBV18	CASSLVPPGVSGNTIYF	TGTGCCAGCTCCCTAGTTCCACCCGGAGTCTCTGGAAACACCATATATTTT
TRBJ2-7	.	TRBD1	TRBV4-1	CASSQVRGHEQYF	TGCGCCAGCAGCCAGGTGAGGGGGCACGAGCAGTACTTC
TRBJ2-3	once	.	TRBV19	CASRSGTTDTQYF	TGTGCCAGTAGGTCCGGGACCACAGATACGCAGTATTTT
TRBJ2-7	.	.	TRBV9	CASSPTPQGWDEQYF	TGTGCCAGCAGCCCAACTCCACAAGGGTGGGATGAGCAGTACTTC
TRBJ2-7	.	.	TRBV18	CASSPGRDYEQYF	TGTGCCAGCTCACCAGGCAGGGATTACGAGCAGTACTTC
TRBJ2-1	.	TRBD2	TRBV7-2	CASSPLAAGGYNEQFF	TGTGCCAGCAGCCCTCTGGCAGCGGGAGGTTACAATGAGCAGTTCTTC
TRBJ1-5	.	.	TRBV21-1	CATPRRESSNQPQHF	TGTGCCACACCCCGACGAGAGTCTAGCAATCAGCCCCAGCATTTT
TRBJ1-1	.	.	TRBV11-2	CASNPQENTEAFF	TGTGCCAGCAACCCCCAAGAGAACACTGAAGCTTTCTTT
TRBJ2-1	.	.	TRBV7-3	CASSPRQARSYNEQFF	TGTGCCAGCAGCCCAAGACAGGCCCGCTCCTACAATGAGCAGTTCTTC
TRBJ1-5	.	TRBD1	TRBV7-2	CASSIKTGHQPQHF	TGTGCCAGCAGCATAAAGACAGGGCATCAGCCCCAGCATTTT
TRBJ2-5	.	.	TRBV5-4	CASSKELQIQETQYF	TGTGCCAGCAGCAAAGAGCTACAGATCCAAGAGACCCAGTACTTC
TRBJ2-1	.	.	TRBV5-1	CASRAVAREEQFF	TGCGCCAGCCGGGCAGTTGCGAGGGAGGAGCAGTTCTTC
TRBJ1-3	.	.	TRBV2	CASSLGLSGNTIYF	TGTGCCAGCAGTTTAGGACTATCAGGAAACACCATATATTTT
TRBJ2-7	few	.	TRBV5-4	CASRKGVEEQYF	TGTGCCAGCAGAAAAGGGGTTGAGGAGCAGTACTTC
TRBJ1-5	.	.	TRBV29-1	CSVGDSPLGNQPQHF	TGCAGCGTTGGGGACTCCCCCCTGGGGAATCAGCCCCAGCATTTT
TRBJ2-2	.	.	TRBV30	CAWSFRVSSNTGELFF	TGTGCCTGGAGTTTTCGGGTCAGCTCGAACACCGGGGAGCTGTTTTTT
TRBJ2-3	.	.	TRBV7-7	CASSPGGHTDTQYF	TGTGCCAGCAGCCCAGGTGGGCATACAGATACGCAGTATTTT
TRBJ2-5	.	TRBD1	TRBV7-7	CASSTGQGTGTQYF	TGTGCTAGCAGCACCGGACAGGGTACCGGGACCCAGTACTTC
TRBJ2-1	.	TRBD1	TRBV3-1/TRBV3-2	CASSSPGTEDLEQFF	TGTGCCAGCTCAAGTCCCGGGACAGAGGATTTAGAGCAGTTCTTC
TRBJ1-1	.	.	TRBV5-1	CASKVAGENTEAFF	TGCGCCAGCAAGGTAGCTGGGGAGAACACTGAAGCTTTCTTT
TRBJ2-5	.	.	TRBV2	CASMERPYQETQYF	TGTGCCAGCATGGAGCGACCCTACCAAGAGACCCAGTACTTC
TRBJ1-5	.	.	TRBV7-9	CASSFGRDNQPQHF	TGTGCCAGCAGCTTCGGGCGGGACAATCAGCCCCAGCATTTT
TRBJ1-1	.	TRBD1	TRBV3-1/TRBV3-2	CASSKGQVGTEAFF	TGTGCCAGCAGCAAGGGACAGGTGGGCACTGAAGCTTTCTTT
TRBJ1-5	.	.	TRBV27	CASSMGWNQPQHF	TGTGCCAGCAGTATGGGTTGGAATCAGCCCCAGCATTTT
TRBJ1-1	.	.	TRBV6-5	CASIGQATEAFF	TGTGCCAGCATTGGACAAGCCACTGAAGCTTTCTTT